The sequence of this T cell receptor (beta chain) was determined in a study of control samples from healthy donors and cancer patients. TCRdb keeps only in-frame clones here, not all; method: immunoSEQ multiplex PCR. The sample consists of about 230,000 clones, over 70% of them appearing once. Trimming removed 3 bases from V and 6 bases from J, with 11 bases in between. The germline gives CDR1 MNHEY, CDR2 SMNVEV (reference sequence). CDR3 length: 13 amino acids. This receptor was identified in a woman aged 55 to 70 with lung cancer. The rearrangement joins TRBV27 to TRBJ1-1; D not resolved. Material for sequencing was PBMCs. The CDR3 protein is CASSFLPGAEAFF. The CDR3 DNA is TGTGCCAGCAGTTTCCTGCCCGGGGCTGAAGCTTTCTTT.